The 9 T cell receptor beta chains below come from one sample, sequenced in a study of identical twins. Using its own MiXCR run on the 5' RACE reads, TCRdb lists one record per CDR3 protein. Among 450,000 or so distinct CDR3 sequences listed, 14% were seen once. These data were also reused for a study on yellow fever vaccine responses in identical twins.

The material sequenced was CD4+ T cells sorted from blood. Source of these receptors: a woman aged 18-29 years in good health.

The chain recombines TRBV19 with TRBJ1-1; D not resolved. Germline CDR1 is LNHDA and CDR2 is SQIVND (reference sequence). Trimming took 5 bases from V and 5 from J, leaving 9 bases between them. CDR3 length equals 12 residues. Here the CDR3 DNA reads TGTGCCAGTAGTGAATCCCGTACTGAAGCTTTCTTT. It codes for CASSESRTEAFF.

The genes are TRBV20-1 and TRBJ2-1; 11 nucleotides line up with TRBD2. The V segment lost 0 bases and the J segment 5 bases; nucleotides outside the gene matches: 9. The CDR3 sequence is 17 residues long. CDR1 and CDR2 (germline): DFQATT, SNEGSKA (reference sequence). The CDR3 loop is CSARDLGRLAGHNEQFF. The CDR3 DNA follows: TGCAGTGCTAGAGATTTGGGTAGACTAGCGGGGCACAATGAGCAGTTCTTC.

The chain has TRBV11-2 and TRBJ2-3, with a possible D match to TRBD2 (5 bases). CDR1 is SGHAT, CDR2 FQNNGV, per germline. The CDR3 totals 15 residues. The V end lost 4 bases, the J end lost 3 bases, and 14 bases lay between the germline ends. Here the CDR3 reads CASSYGLHRTDTQYF. CDR3 DNA sequence: TGTGCCAGCAGCTACGGACTCCACCGGACAGATACGCAGTATTTT.

This clonotype has a handful of counts. This sequence joins TRBV6-1 and TRBJ1-3, with 11 bases aligning to TRBD1. Unmatched junction bases numbered 4, after V lost 5 bases and J lost 1 base. Germline V lookup: CDR1 MNHNS, CDR2 SASEGT. There are 16 residues in the CDR3. CDR3 protein: CASSPGTGGSGNTIYF. Written as DNA, the CDR3 is TGTGCCAGCAGTCCCGGGACAGGGGGGTCTGGAAACACCATATATTTT.

This clonotype was seen at least ten times. This chain connects TRBV3-1 to TRBJ2-7; possibly TRBD1 or TRBD2 for D (5 bases each). The germline gives CDR1 LGHDT, CDR2 YNNKEL (reference sequence). Trimming left V 0 bases short and J 9 bases short, with 12 bases between. This CDR3 is built from 13 residues. The CDR3 nucleotides read TGTGCCAGCAGCCAAGACCCACGGGGCCGGCAGTACTTC. Translating it yields CASSQDPRGRQYF.

This clonotype was detected a few times. The V call is TRBV10-3, the J call TRBJ2-5; the D gene is possibly TRBD2 (5 bases). The V end was cut by 8 bases, the J end by 3 bases, with 16 bases between. The CDR3 runs to 14 residues. Germline V gene sequence: CDR1 ENHRY, CDR2 SYGVKD. For the CDR3, the DNA is TGTGCCATCCGAAGCGACCGGGAAGAAGAGACCCAGTACTTC. Its translation is CAIRSDREEETQYF.

This clonotype was counted only a few times. The J gene is TRBJ1-2, the V gene TRBV3-1; D call uncertain. The CDR3 loop spans 11 amino acids. Germline V gene sequence: CDR1 LGHDT, CDR2 YNNKEL (reference sequence). Trimming removed 1 base from V and 7 bases from J, with 4 bases in between. The DNA of the CDR3 is TGTGCCAGCAGCCAAGCTGCTGGCTACACCTTC. This sequence encodes CASSQAAGYTF.

This clonotype was detected a few times. The chain links TRBV27 to TRBJ2-4, with D tentatively TRBD1 (6 bases). Between the trimmed V and J ends, which lost 3 bases and 2 bases, there was a span of 8 bases. Per the germline V gene, CDR1 is MNHEY and CDR2 is SMNVEV (reference sequence). This CDR3 region has 14 residues. CDR3 DNA sequence: TGTGCCAGCAGTTTGACAGGCTCCAAAAACATTCAGTACTTC. Residues: CASSLTGSKNIQYF.

The chain uses TRBV27 and TRBJ1-4; the D gene is possibly TRBD1 (6 bases). Germline assignment: CDR1 MNHEY and CDR2 SMNVEV (reference sequence). V was clipped by 8 bases and J by 17 bases, with 24 bases between them. The CDR3 has 13 amino acids. The CDR3, as DNA: TGTGCCAGCCGCTCCCCAGGGTGGGGGCAAAACTTTTTT. Amino acid sequence: CASRSPGWGQNFF.